This passage covers 27 T cell receptor beta chains from one sample sequenced in a study of CD8 T cells in ankylosing spondylitis. TCRdb reprocessed the 5' RACE reads with MiXCR, giving one entry per CDR3 protein. Of fewer than 250,000 distinct CDR3 sequences listed, roughly 25% are singletons. The sample comprised blood, either unsorted or a sorted T cell fraction (not recorded which). These receptors originate from a male donor with ankylosing spondylitis or in good health (not recorded which).

The rearrangement joins TRBV5-1 to TRBJ2-7; 9 bases agree with TRBD2. This CDR3 is built from 15 residues. V lost 4 bases to trimming and J lost 6 bases; unmatched junction nucleotides: 11. In germline, CDR1 is SGHRS, CDR2 YFSETQ. The CDR3 spells CASSTSSGTFGEQYF. The CDR3 DNA is TGCGCCAGCAGCACCTCTAGCGGGACCTTTGGCGAGCAGTACTTC.

This clonotype has at least ten counts. The chain carries TRBV6-2 or TRBV6-3 and TRBJ2-3, with D maybe TRBD2 (5 bases). Trimming removed 2 bases from V and 6 bases from J, with 27 bases in between. This CDR3 is 19 amino acids long. Germline V lookup: CDR1 MNHEY, CDR2 SVGEGT. The CDR3, as DNA: TGTGCCAGCAGTTACCGGAGGCGCGCAACCCCTCAAAAATCGGATACGCAGTATTTT. As protein: CASSYRRRATPQKSDTQYF.

The rearrangement uses TRBV14 and TRBJ2-1, with TRBD2 matching over 9 bases. From germline, CDR1 is SGHDN and CDR2 FVKESK. The CDR3 covers 17 residues. V trimming: 4 bases; J trimming: 10 bases; junction bases outside the gene matches: 17. The CDR3 coding sequence is TGTGCCAGCAGCCCCAAAGCGGGAGGTCCCCCATCAACGGAGCAGTTCTTC. This sequence encodes CASSPKAGGPPSTEQFF.

This clonotype was seen many times. V and J are TRBV10-3 and TRBJ2-1; 12 bases map to TRBD2. Germline V lookup: CDR1 ENHRY, CDR2 SYGVKD. After removal of 8 bases from V and 9 bases from J, the junction contained 20 bases not matched to a gene. The length of the CDR3 is 18 residues. CDR3 loop: CAIAPRASGRGGSSEQFF. The CDR3 DNA reads as TGTGCCATCGCCCCCCGGGCTAGCGGGAGGGGTGGGAGTAGTGAGCAGTTCTTC.

A note on this clonotype: A read error may be the cause here, since a much bigger clone is one base away. The rearrangement joins TRBV7-9 to TRBJ2-5; a possible D gene is TRBD1 (6 bases). Trimming removed 5 bases from V and 10 bases from J, with 14 bases in between. Germline V CDR1 and CDR2: SEHNR, FQNEAQ (reference sequence). This CDR3 has 12 residues. CDR3 loop: CASSAQQGIQYF. For the CDR3, the DNA is TGTGCCAGCAGCGCTCAACAGGGAATCCAGTACTTC.

This clonotype was detected many times. The V call is TRBV20-1, the J call TRBJ1-1, with 12 bases lining up with TRBD1. V shed 1 base, J shed 8 bases, and the junction held 8 bases outside the gene matches. CDR1 is DFQATT and CDR2 is SNEGSKA in the germline V gene (reference sequence). This CDR3 contains 15 residues. The CDR3 DNA reads as TGCAGTGCTAGAGTGGGACAGGGGGCCCGGGGCGAAGCTTTCTTT. Amino acids: CSARVGQGARGEAFF.

In its sample, this clonotype was seen many times. V gene TRBV20-1 combines with J gene TRBJ2-3; no clear D gene. CDR3 length equals 13 residues. The germline gives CDR1 DFQATT, CDR2 SNEGSKA (reference sequence). The CDR3 coding sequence is TGCAGCCCGCATACGAGTCTCACAGATACGCAGTATTTT. Its protein is CSPHTSLTDTQYF.

This clonotype occurred many times. The chain has TRBV20-1 and TRBJ1-2; TRBD1 matches 7 bases. Trimming took 6 bases from V and 1 from J; bases not matched to a gene: 11. Per the germline V gene, CDR1 is DFQATT and CDR2 is SNEGSKA (reference sequence). The CDR3 runs to 15 residues. CDR3 nucleotide sequence: TGCAGTGCCAACTCCCCGGACAGGTTTAACTATGGCTACACCTTC. Encoded protein: CSANSPDRFNYGYTF.

The V call is TRBV28, the J call TRBJ1-5, with 7 positions matching TRBD1. The CDR3 length is 15 residues. From germline, CDR1 is MDHEN and CDR2 SYDVKM. The V and J ends lost 6 bases and 0 bases, in that order; junction bases with no gene match: 5. The CDR3 sequence is CASSRYRGSNQPQHF. The CDR3 nucleotides read TGTGCCAGCAGCAGATACAGGGGTAGCAATCAGCCCCAGCATTTT. Complete variable domain (other parts from reference TRBV28 and TRBJ1-5): DVKVTQSSRYLVKRTGEKVFLECVQDMDHENMFWYRQDPGLGLRLIYFSYDVKMKEKGDIPEGYSVSREKKERFSLILESASTNQTSMYLCASSRYRGSNQPQHFGDGTRLSIL.

At least ten counts were recorded for this clonotype. The chain is built from TRBV6-2 or TRBV6-3 and TRBJ1-5; D unresolved. The CDR3 has 11 amino acids. CDR1 and CDR2 from the germline V gene are MNHEY and SVGEGT. V was trimmed by 2 bases and J by 9 bases, leaving 5 bases between them. The CDR3 region has the DNA TGTGCCAGCAGTTACCCGGGGCCCCAGCATTTT. It encodes CASSYPGPQHF.

This clonotype was seen ten or more times. The V and J genes are TRBV6-1 and TRBJ2-7; 9 bases fit TRBD1. The CDR3 length is 15 residues. Germline assignment: CDR1 MNHNS and CDR2 SASEGT. Trimming at V came to 6 bases and at J to 6 bases, leaving 12 bases not matched to a gene. CDR3 sequence: CASRPWGGQGPEQYF. The CDR3, as DNA: TGTGCCAGCAGACCCTGGGGGGGACAGGGACCCGAGCAGTACTTC.

This clonotype showed up many times. The chain links TRBV20-1 to TRBJ2-3; 7 bases fit TRBD2. Germline values: CDR1 DFQATT, CDR2 SNEGSKA (reference sequence). The junction had 8 bases not matched to a gene; V was cut back by 0 bases and J by 5 bases. The CDR3 loop spans 15 amino acids. The CDR3 DNA reads as TGCAGTGCTAGAGATTTAGCGGGCGTCGGAGATACGCAGTATTTT. This codes for CSARDLAGVGDTQYF.

The rearrangement uses TRBV20-1 and TRBJ2-5; the D gene is possibly TRBD1 (6 bases). Looked up from germline, CDR1 is DFQATT and CDR2 is SNEGSKA (reference sequence). The ends were cut back, 4 bases at V and 5 bases at J, with 20 bases in the middle. The CDR3 sequence is 15 residues long. CDR3 nucleotides: TGCAGTGCTATTACCCCGATGGGACATTGGGAGACCCAGTACTTC. Translation: CSAITPMGHWETQYF.

The V gene is TRBV5-1, the J gene TRBJ2-1, with 7 nucleotides matching TRBD1. The V gene end was trimmed by 4 bases and the J gene end by 5 bases; junction bases not matched to a gene: 6. Germline CDR1 and CDR2: SGHRS and YFSETQ. There are 14 residues in the CDR3. The CDR3 here is CASSVDRVDNEQFF. Written as DNA, the CDR3 is TGCGCCAGCAGCGTCGACAGGGTTGACAATGAGCAGTTCTTC.

This clonotype was seen ten or more times. This chain joins TRBV20-1 and TRBJ2-5, with D uncertain. The CDR3 consists of 13 residues. Germline-derived CDR1 and CDR2 are DFQATT and SNEGSKA (reference sequence). V lost 1 base and J 2 bases, leaving 8 bases between the germline ends. The CDR3 nucleotides read TGCAGTGCTAGAGGAGGTTCTCAAGAGACCCAGTACTTC. This gives the protein CSARGGSQETQYF.

As regards this clonotype: A read error is possible here, since a much larger clone lies one base away. The chain has TRBV6-1 and TRBJ1-1, with 11 bases identical to TRBD1. Per the germline V gene, CDR1 is MNHNS and CDR2 is SASEGT. V lost 6 bases and J lost 1; bases outside the gene matches: 4. The CDR3 extends over 15 amino acids. In DNA form, the CDR3 reads TGTGCCAGCAGAGGACAGGGGGCCGGGAACACTGAAGCTTTCTTT. Amino acid sequence: CASRGQGAGNTEAFF.

There are many counts of this clonotype. DNA for the CDR3: TGTGCCAGCAGGGGGGCAGGGCATAATGAAAAACTGTTTTTT. Translated, it gives CASRGAGHNEKLFF. The chain employs TRBV25-1 and TRBJ1-4, with D maybe TRBD1 (6 bases). The CDR3 is 14 amino acids. Trimming stripped 6 bases from V and 4 bases from J, with 12 bases between. Looked up from germline, CDR1 is MGHDK and CDR2 is SYGVNS.

There are many counts of this clonotype. The chain couples TRBV4-1 to TRBJ2-6; no clear D gene. Germline-derived CDR1 and CDR2 are MGHRA and YSYEKL. The CDR3 runs to 19 residues. V dropped 4 bases and J dropped 1 base, with 20 bases sitting between them. The CDR3 reads CASSPDHPGSRSGANVLTF. DNA for the CDR3: TGCGCCAGCAGCCCGGATCACCCCGGGTCCCGATCTGGGGCCAACGTCCTGACTTTC.

This clonotype has ten or more counts. The chain is built from TRBV20-1 and TRBJ1-1, with D uncertain. The V end was cut by 3 bases, the J end by 10 bases, with 12 bases between. The CDR3 has 11 residues. The germline V gene encodes CDR1 DFQATT and CDR2 SNEGSKA (reference sequence). The CDR3 loop is CSASGGVGAFF. CDR3 sequence (DNA): TGCAGTGCTAGCGGCGGGGTTGGAGCTTTCTTT.

The sample holds many counts of this clonotype. The rearrangement uses TRBV12-3 or TRBV12-4 and TRBJ1-1, with a weak D call TRBD1 (5 bases). The CDR3 has 14 amino acids. Deletions cut 1 base from V and 0 bases from J, with 6 bases between. In DNA, the CDR3 is TGTGCCAGCAGTTTAGACAGGATGAACACTGAAGCTTTCTTT. Its protein is CASSLDRMNTEAFF.

About this clonotype: A much more abundant neighbour one base away suggests this may be a read error. The rearrangement uses TRBV12-3 or TRBV12-4 and TRBJ1-2; no clear D. The CDR3 contains 14 residues. In nucleotides, the CDR3 is TGTTCCAGCAGCCCTAATCTAGTAAACTATGGCTACACCTTC. It encodes CSSSPNLVNYGYTF.

In its sample, this clonotype was seen a few times. This rearrangement joins TRBV12-3 or TRBV12-4 to TRBJ2-7, with D perhaps TRBD2 (6 bases). V was cut by 5 bases and J by 5 bases, with 10 bases left in between. There are 12 residues in the CDR3. The CDR3, as DNA: TGTGCCAGCAGTCTGTCTAGCGACGAGCAGTACTTC. Translation: CASSLSSDEQYF.

This clonotype was counted at least ten times. The gene calls are TRBV12-3 or TRBV12-4 and TRBJ2-3; the match to TRBD2 covers 9 bases. Trimming removed 4 bases from V and 1 base from J; junction bases left unmatched: 3. This CDR3 comprises 15 residues. The DNA of the CDR3 is TGTGCCAGCAGTTCCCGACTAGCGGGCACAGATACGCAGTATTTT. It codes for CASSSRLAGTDTQYF.

This clonotype was seen repeatedly, ten times or more. The chain has TRBV27 and TRBJ2-4, with a weak D call TRBD2 (6 bases). The CDR3 sequence is 13 residues long. CDR1 and CDR2 from the germline V gene are MNHEY and SMNVEV (reference sequence). V shed 3 bases and J shed 8 bases, with 11 bases lying between them. This CDR3 is CASSLEGQYIQYF. CDR3 DNA: TGTGCCAGCAGTTTGGAGGGCCAGTACATTCAGTACTTC.

This clonotype has a count of ten or more. The CDR3 is CSARVPGTDTQYF. The CDR3 nucleotides read TGCAGTGCTAGAGTACCAGGAACGGATACGCAGTATTTT. The V gene is TRBV20-1, the J gene TRBJ2-3; D gene ambiguous. The CDR3 contains 13 residues. Looked up from germline, CDR1 is DFQATT and CDR2 is SNEGSKA (reference sequence). V shed 1 base and J shed 6 bases, with 11 bases lying between them.

This clonotype was counted many times. The rearrangement joins TRBV6-5 to TRBJ1-1; D is uncertain. Germline CDR1 and CDR2: MNHEY and SVGAGI. There are 13 residues in the CDR3. Trimming shortened V by 2 bases and J by 4 bases, and 8 bases separated the two germline ends. Here the CDR3 DNA reads TGTGCCAGCAGTTACGGGAGAAGCACTGAAGCTTTCTTT. Its translation is CASSYGRSTEAFF.

There are many counts of this clonotype. This sequence joins TRBV5-5 and TRBJ1-5, with TRBD1 matching over 11 bases. Unmatched junction bases numbered 9, after V lost 4 bases and J lost 6 bases. The CDR3 is 16 amino acids. Germline CDR1 reads SGHKS; CDR2 reads YYEKEE (reference sequence). The CDR3 nucleotides read TGTGCCAGCAGCCCCCGGACAGGGGGCCCGGGTCAGCCCCAGCATTTT. It is translated as CASSPRTGGPGQPQHF.